This TCR beta chain derives from a study of response to subunit inactivated influenza vaccine. MiXCR, applied by TCRdb to the RT-PCR reads, yields one record per CDR3 protein. The data contain around 300,000 distinct CDR3 sequences, 20% to 25% of them singletons. This clonotype appeared a few times. The antigen is undetermined. Deletions cut 0 bases from V and 3 bases from J, with 11 bases between. The CDR3 is 15 residues long. Looked up from germline, CDR1 is SGHRS and CDR2 is YFSETQ. Notes on the study in general: The authors proposed limited new T cell recruitment per seasonal influenza vaccination.

V is TRBV5-1 and J is TRBJ2-3, with a possible D match to TRBD2 (6 bases). This receptor was identified in a man aged 50-75 years who received an inactivated influenza vaccine. This specimen was PBMCs from blood, taken less than 22 months after vaccination. The CDR3 reads CASSLAAGRTDTQYF. CDR3 DNA: TGCGCCAGCAGCTTGGCTGCGGGGAGGACAGATACGCAGTATTTT. The full variable domain, with the rest looked up from reference TRBV5-1 and TRBJ2-3, is KAGVTQTPRYLIKTRGQQVTLSCSPISGHRSVSWYQQTPGQGLQFLFEYFSETQRNKGNFPGRFSGRQFSNSRSEMNVSTLELGDSALYLCASSLAAGRTDTQYFGPGTRLTVL.